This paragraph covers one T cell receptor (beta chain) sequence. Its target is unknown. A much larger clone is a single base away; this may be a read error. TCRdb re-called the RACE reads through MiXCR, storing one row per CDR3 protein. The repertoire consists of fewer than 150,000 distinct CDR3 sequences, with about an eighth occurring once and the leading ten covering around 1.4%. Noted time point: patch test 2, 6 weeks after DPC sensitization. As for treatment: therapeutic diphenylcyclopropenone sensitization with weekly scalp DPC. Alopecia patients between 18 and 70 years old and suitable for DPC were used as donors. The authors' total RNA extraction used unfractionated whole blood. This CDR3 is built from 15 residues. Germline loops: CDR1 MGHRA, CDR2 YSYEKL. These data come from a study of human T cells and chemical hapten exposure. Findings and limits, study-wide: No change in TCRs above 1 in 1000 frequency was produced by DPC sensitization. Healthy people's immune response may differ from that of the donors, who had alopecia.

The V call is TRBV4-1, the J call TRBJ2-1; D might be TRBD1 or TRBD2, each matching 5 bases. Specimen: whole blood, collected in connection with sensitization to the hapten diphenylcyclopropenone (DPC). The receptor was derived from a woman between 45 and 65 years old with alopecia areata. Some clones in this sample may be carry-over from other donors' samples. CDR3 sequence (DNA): TGCGCCAGCAACCAAGGGGACCTCGGTCACAATGAGCAGTTCTTC. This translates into CASNQGDLGHNEQFF.